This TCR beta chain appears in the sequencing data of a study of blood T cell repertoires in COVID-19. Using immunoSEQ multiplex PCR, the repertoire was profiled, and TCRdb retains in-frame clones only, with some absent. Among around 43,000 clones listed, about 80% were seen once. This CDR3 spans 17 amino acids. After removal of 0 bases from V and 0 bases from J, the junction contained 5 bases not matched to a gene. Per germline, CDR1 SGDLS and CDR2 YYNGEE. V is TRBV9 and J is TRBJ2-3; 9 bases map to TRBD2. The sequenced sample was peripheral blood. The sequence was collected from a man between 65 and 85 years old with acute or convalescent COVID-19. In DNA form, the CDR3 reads TGTGCCAGCAGCGTAGGCGGGCTAGCGGGGAGCACAGATACGCAGTATTTT. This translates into CASSVGGLAGSTDTQYF.